This T cell receptor beta chain was identified during a study of control samples from healthy donors and cancer patients. The CDR3 runs 17 residues. Germline V lookup: CDR1 ENHRY, CDR2 SYGVKD. With V trimmed by 3 bases and J by 0 bases, 8 bases remained unmatched. The assay was immunoSEQ multiplex PCR, and TCRdb's table has in-frame clones only and misses some. Of around 90,000 clones listed, roughly nine tenths are singletons. The chain has TRBV10-3 and TRBJ2-4; 7 nucleotides agree with TRBD1. The sequence came from a man younger than 45 in good health. Sequencing used blood. The CDR3 DNA sequence: TGTGCCATCAGTGACCCGCGGACAGGTCAAGCCAAAAACATTCAGTACTTC. It codes for CAISDPRTGQAKNIQYF.